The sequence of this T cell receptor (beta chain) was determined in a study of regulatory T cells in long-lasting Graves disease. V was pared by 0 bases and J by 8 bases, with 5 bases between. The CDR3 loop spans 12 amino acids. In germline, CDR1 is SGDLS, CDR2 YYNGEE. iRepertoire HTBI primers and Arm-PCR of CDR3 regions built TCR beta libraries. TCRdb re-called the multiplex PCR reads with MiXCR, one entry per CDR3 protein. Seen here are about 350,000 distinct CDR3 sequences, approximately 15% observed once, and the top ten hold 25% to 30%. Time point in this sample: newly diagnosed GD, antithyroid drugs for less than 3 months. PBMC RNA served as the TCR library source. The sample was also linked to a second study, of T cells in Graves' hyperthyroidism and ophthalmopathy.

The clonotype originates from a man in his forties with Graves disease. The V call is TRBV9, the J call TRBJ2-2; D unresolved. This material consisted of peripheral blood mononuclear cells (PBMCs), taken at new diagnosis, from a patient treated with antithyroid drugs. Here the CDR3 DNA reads TGTGCCAGCAGCGTAGTTCGGGGGGAGCTGTTTTTT. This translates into CASSVVRGELFF. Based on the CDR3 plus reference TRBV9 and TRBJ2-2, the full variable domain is DSGVTQTPKHLITATGQRVTLRCSPRSGDLSVYWYQQSLDQGLQFLIQYYNGEERAKGNILERFSAQQFPDLHSELNLSSLELGDSALYFCASSVVRGELFFGEGSRLTVL.